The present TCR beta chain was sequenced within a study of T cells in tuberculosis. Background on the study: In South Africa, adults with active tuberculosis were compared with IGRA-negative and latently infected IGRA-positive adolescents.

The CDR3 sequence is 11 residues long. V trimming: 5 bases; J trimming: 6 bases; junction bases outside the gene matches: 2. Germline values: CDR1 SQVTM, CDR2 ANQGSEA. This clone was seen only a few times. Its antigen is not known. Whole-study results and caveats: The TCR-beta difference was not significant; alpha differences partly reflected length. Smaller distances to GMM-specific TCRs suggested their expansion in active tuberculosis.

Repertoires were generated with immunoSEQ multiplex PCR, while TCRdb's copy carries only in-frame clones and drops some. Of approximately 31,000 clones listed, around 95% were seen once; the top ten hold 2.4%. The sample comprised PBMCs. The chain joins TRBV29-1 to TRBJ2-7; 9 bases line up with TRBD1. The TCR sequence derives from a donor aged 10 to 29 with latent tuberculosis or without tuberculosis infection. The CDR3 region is CSVKQGAEQYF. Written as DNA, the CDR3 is TGCAGCGTTAAACAGGGGGCCGAGCAGTACTTC.